The 20 T cell receptor beta chains below all came from one sample that was sequenced in a study of blood T cell repertoires in COVID-19. Measured with immunoSEQ multiplex PCR; TCRdb has only the in-frame clones, and not every one. The sample gives 200,000 to 250,000 clones, over 80% of which show up once; about 4% is in the top ten. Source material: PBMCs or T cells enriched from blood (not recorded which). The receptors were gathered from a woman aged 25-40 years who had been exposed to COVID-19.

The V gene is TRBV4-1, the J gene TRBJ1-3; D is undetermined. Germline assignment: CDR1 MGHRA and CDR2 YSYEKL. Trimming removed 0 bases at V and 7 bases at J, with 7 bases between. The CDR3 runs to 13 residues. The CDR3 reads CASSQDILNTIYF. CDR3 nucleotide sequence: TGCGCCAGCAGCCAAGATATTCTGAACACCATATATTTT.

The gene calls are TRBV5-1 and TRBJ2-1; 9 nucleotides match TRBD1. Per the germline V gene, CDR1 is SGHRS and CDR2 is YFSETQ. This CDR3 is 13 amino acids long. Germline trimming cut 4 bases from V and 9 bases from J; bases unmatched to any gene: 5. CDR3 residues: CASSLQGAAEQFF. CDR3 coding DNA: TGCGCCAGCAGCCTACAGGGGGCGGCTGAGCAGTTCTTC.

There are a few counts of this clone. The chain carries TRBV28 and TRBJ2-1; no reliable D call. Germline V gene lookup returns CDR1 MDHEN and CDR2 SYDVKM. V dropped 9 bases and J dropped 0 bases, with 6 bases sitting between them. CDR3 size: 12 residues. The CDR3 nucleotides read TGTGCCAGTCTTAGCTCCTACAATGAGCAGTTCTTC. Its translation is CASLSSYNEQFF.

Worth noting for this clone: The same CDR3 can be traced to other DNA sequences in this sample. V usage is TRBV19 and J usage is TRBJ1-2; D gene unclear. CDR1 and CDR2 from the germline V gene are LNHDA and SQIVND (reference sequence). V dropped 1 base and J dropped 8 bases, with 8 bases sitting between them. This CDR3 has 12 amino acids. The CDR3 bases are TGTGCCAGTAGTATAGGACAAGGAGGCTACACCTTC. It yields the protein CASSIGQGGYTF.

This clone came up once. V and J are TRBV10-1 and TRBJ2-1; 9 positions agree with TRBD2. CDR3 size: 15 residues. From germline, CDR1 is WNHNN and CDR2 SYGVQD (reference sequence). J lost 2 bases, V lost 2 bases, and 1 base had no gene match. CDR3 sequence (DNA): TGCGCCAGCAGTGAGCTAGCGGGGACCTACAATGAGCAGTTCTTC. It codes for CASSELAGTYNEQFF.

This chain uses TRBV9 with TRBJ2-3, with D unresolved. CDR1 is SGDLS, CDR2 YYNGEE, per germline. Trimming removed 4 bases at V and 2 bases at J, with 11 bases between. This CDR3 contains 14 residues. The CDR3 reads CASSPRGFTDTQYF. CDR3 bases: TGTGCCAGCAGCCCACGAGGCTTCACAGATACGCAGTATTTT.

The chain links TRBV5-6 to TRBJ1-4; D may be TRBD1 (5 bases). The germline V gene has CDR1 SGHDT and CDR2 YYEEEE. There are 16 residues in the CDR3. V gave up 4 bases and J gave up 5 bases, with 18 bases separating them. CDR3 protein: CASSHTGREGNEKLFF. CDR3 bases: TGTGCCAGCAGCCATACCGGTCGGGAGGGGAATGAAAAACTGTTTTTT.

A few counts support this clone. The chain employs TRBV10-2 and TRBJ2-1; D possibly corresponds to TRBD1 (5 bases). Trimming cost V 7 bases and J 7 bases, with 17 bases left between them. The germline CDR1 and CDR2 sequences are WSHSY and SAAADI. This CDR3 comprises 14 residues. The CDR3 sequence: CASKRTGQENEQFF. The CDR3 region has the DNA TGCGCCAGCAAGAGAACAGGTCAAGAGAATGAGCAGTTCTTC.

This clone was picked up one time. The V call is TRBV18, the J call TRBJ2-3; D not certain. CDR1 is KGHSH, CDR2 LQKENI, per germline. This CDR3 spans 12 amino acids. Trimming stripped 5 bases from V and 0 bases from J, with 3 bases between. CDR3 in DNA: TGTGCCAGCTCATCAAGCACAGATACGCAGTATTTT. This encodes CASSSSTDTQYF.

V and J are TRBV14 and TRBJ2-2; TRBD2 might be the D (6 bases). The CDR3 has 15 amino acids. The germline V and J ends were trimmed by 4 bases and 5 bases, with 14 bases remaining between them. Germline V gives CDR1 SGHDN, CDR2 FVKESK. CDR3 in DNA: TGTGCCAGCAGCCGCACTAGCCCGAGGACCGGGGAGCTGTTTTTT. This sequence encodes CASSRTSPRTGELFF.

The chain uses TRBV9 and TRBJ2-1; D not resolved. The CDR3 has 13 amino acids. Deletions cut 3 bases from V and 6 bases from J, with 10 bases between. Germline CDR1 SGDLS, CDR2 YYNGEE. For the CDR3, the DNA is TGTGCCAGCAGCGCGGCAGCTAGCAATGAGCAGTTCTTC. Translation gives CASSAAASNEQFF.

The genes are TRBV5-5 and TRBJ2-1, with D tentatively TRBD2 (6 bases). This CDR3 has 13 amino acids. Trimming shortened V by 4 bases and J by 5 bases, and 10 bases separated the two germline ends. Germline CDR1 SGHKS, CDR2 YYEKEE (reference sequence). CDR3 nucleotides: TGTGCCAGCAGCCCCGGAGGGAACAATGAGCAGTTCTTC. Its translation: CASSPGGNNEQFF.

The gene calls are TRBV4-1 and TRBJ1-4, with a weak D call TRBD1 (6 bases). The ends were cut back, 8 bases at V and 0 bases at J, with 13 bases in the middle. From germline, CDR1 is MGHRA and CDR2 YSYEKL. The CDR3 is 15 residues long. The CDR3 DNA follows: TGCGCCAGCGGATATCGGACAGCAACTAATGAAAAACTGTTTTTT. This translates into CASGYRTATNEKLFF.

The chain is built from TRBV11-1 and TRBJ2-3, with TRBD1 matching over 7 bases. Germline V CDR1 and CDR2: SGHAT, FQDESV (reference sequence). CDR3 length: 14 residues. V lost 4 bases, J lost 4 bases, and 5 bases stayed unmatched. The CDR3 DNA sequence: TGTGCCAGCAGCTCTCGACAGGGTTCAGATACGCAGTATTTT. Protein product: CASSSRQGSDTQYF.

V gene TRBV18 combines with J gene TRBJ1-4, with a weak D call TRBD1 (6 bases). Trimming removed 1 base at V and 8 bases at J, with 14 bases between. Germline values: CDR1 KGHSH, CDR2 LQKENI. The CDR3 length is 15 residues. CDR3 region: CASSPRQDDLEKLFF. The DNA for the CDR3 is TGTGCCAGCTCACCACGACAGGACGATTTAGAAAAACTGTTTTTT.

The V gene is TRBV11-2, the J gene TRBJ2-1; unclear D gene. V was cut by 5 bases and J by 0 bases, with 14 bases left in between. The CDR3 has 16 residues. CDR1 is SGHAT and CDR2 is FQNNGV in the germline V gene. This CDR3 is CASSPAPRGSYNEQFF. The CDR3 DNA sequence: TGTGCCAGCAGCCCAGCGCCCCGTGGCTCCTACAATGAGCAGTTCTTC.

CDR3 sequence reads: CASSFPSGRGAKNIQYF. The DNA of the CDR3 is TGTGCCAGCAGCTTTCCTAGCGGGAGGGGGGCCAAAAACATTCAGTACTTC. The chain employs TRBV5-4 and TRBJ2-4, with 12 positions matching TRBD2. The CDR3 is 17 amino acids. Germline CDR1 SGHNT, CDR2 YYREEE (reference sequence). The V and J ends lost 2 bases and 1 base, in that order; junction bases with no gene match: 4.

This clone was picked up a small number of times. CDR3 loop: CASSFAGNQPQHF. CDR3 DNA sequence: TGTGCCAGCAGCTTTGCGGGGAATCAGCCCCAGCATTTT. The chain recombines TRBV5-4 with TRBJ1-5; D unresolved. V lost 2 bases and J lost 4, with 7 bases in between. The length of the CDR3 is 13 residues. In germline, CDR1 is SGHNT, CDR2 YYREEE (reference sequence). Full variable domain (missing parts from reference TRBV5-4 and TRBJ1-5): ETGVTQSPTHLIKTRGQQVTLRCSSQSGHNTVSWYQQALGQGPQFIFQYYREEENGRGNFPPRFSGLQFPNYSSELNVNALELDDSALYLCASSFAGNQPQHFGDGTRLSIL.

This chain joins TRBV5-1 and TRBJ1-5, with D uncertain. CDR3 size: 14 residues. The V end lost 1 base, the J end lost 4 bases, and 9 bases lay between the germline ends. The germline CDR1 and CDR2 sequences are SGHRS and YFSETQ. The DNA of the CDR3 is TGCGCCAGCAGCTTGATGTCACGGAATCAGCCCCAGCATTTT. Protein: CASSLMSRNQPQHF.

The chain employs TRBV11-2 and TRBJ2-1; TRBD2 agrees at 10 bases. The CDR3 has 19 amino acids. V shed 6 bases, J shed 10 bases, and the junction held 24 bases outside the gene matches. From germline, CDR1 is SGHAT and CDR2 FQNNGV. The CDR3 DNA follows: TGTGCCAGCAGTCCCGGAGGGGCTAGCGGGAGATCGGTTGTTGGAGAGCAGTTCTTC. Its protein is CASSPGGASGRSVVGEQFF. Combining the CDR3 with reference TRBV11-2 and TRBJ2-1 gives the whole variable domain EAGVAQSPRYKIIEKRQSVAFWCNPISGHATLYWYQQILGQGPKLLIQFQNNGVVDDSQLPKDRFSAERLKGVDSTLKIQPAKLEDSAVYLCASSPGGASGRSVVGEQFFGPGTRLTVL.